This entry concerns a single TCR beta chain. Its antigen is as yet unknown. Other DNA sequences in the same sample also yield this CDR3. Primers: 60 Vbeta forward and 13 Jbeta reverse. The method was immunoSEQ multiplex PCR; TCRdb's version includes in-frame clones alone and lacks a portion of them. The sample consists of about 210,000 clones, roughly 80% of them appearing once. This specimen belongs to a study of cytomegalovirus exposure and HLA in healthy donors. About the research overall: Researchers previously reported finding some 110 million unique TCR beta sequences from 150 million to 200 million T cells. Findings and caveats of the study: Associated with cytomegalovirus, according to the listing, were 170 or so TCR beta chains. The authors later found most CMV-associated TCR beta chains appeared HLA-restricted. In a later analysis, several top co-occurrence clusters appeared linked to parvovirus B19, influenza, CMV and Epstein-Barr virus.

Germline V lookup: CDR1 KGHSH, CDR2 LQKENI. The CDR3 runs to 13 residues. Trimming shortened V by 6 bases and J by 5 bases, and 11 bases separated the two germline ends. The sample comprised PBMCs. The rearrangement links TRBV18 to TRBJ1-5; D gene unclear. The receptor comes from a man aged 35 to 55 in good health and CMV-seropositive. The CDR3 coding sequence is TGTGCCAGCTCTCCAAACCGAGATCAGCCCCAGCATTTT. Translation gives CASSPNRDQPQHF.